This record looks at one T cell receptor (beta chain) sequence and its context. The data derive from a study of Ad26.COV2.S vaccination and SARS-CoV-2 variants. Produced via immunoSEQ multiplex PCR; TCRdb's table is partial and in-frame only. The data contain about 350,000 clones, 88% of them singletons. Germline loops: CDR1 SGHTA, CDR2 FQGTGA. The V gene end was trimmed by 5 bases and the J gene end by 6 bases; junction bases not matched to a gene: 13. The CDR3 length is 16 residues. Treatment noted: roughly 20 received Ad26.COV2.S at low or high dose, single or two shots; 5 received placebo; per-sample allocation not given. On day 63 after the first injection, vaccine and placebo recipients gave samples.

The sequenced sample was peripheral blood, obtained in a trial of Ad26.COV2.S vaccine versus placebo. The rearrangement joins TRBV7-3 to TRBJ2-7; the match to TRBD1 covers 10 bases. The source of this sequence is a person between 18 and 65 years old who received the Ad26.COV2.S COVID-19 vaccine or a placebo. Here the CDR3 reads CASSPAPDRGYIEQYF. The DNA of the CDR3 is TGTGCCAGCAGCCCCGCGCCGGACAGGGGGTATATCGAGCAGTACTTC. The full variable domain, its missing parts supplied by reference TRBV7-3 and TRBJ2-7, is GAGVSQTPSNKVTEKGKYVELRCDPISGHTALYWYRQSLGQGPEFLIYFQGTGAADDSGLPNDRFFAVRPEGSVSTLKIQRTERGDSAVYLCASSPAPDRGYIEQYFGPGTRLTVT.